Listed here are 32 T cell receptor beta chains from one sample, sequenced in a study of control samples from healthy donors and cancer patients. Clones were sequenced by immunoSEQ multiplex PCR, and TCRdb holds only the in-frame ones, with some missing. The data show about 150,000 clones, about 90% seen once. Sequencing input: blood. Every receptor here comes from a man aged 18 to 29 in good health.

The rearrangement links TRBV15 to TRBJ2-7, with D tentatively TRBD1 (5 bases). CDR1 and CDR2 from the germline V gene are LNHNV and YYDKDF (reference sequence). V was trimmed by 0 bases and J by 0 bases, leaving 12 bases between them. CDR3 size: 16 residues. CDR3 coding DNA: TGTGCCACCAGCAGAGATGGGGCAGGCAGCTCCTACGAGCAGTACTTC. It specifies CATSRDGAGSSYEQYF.

The J gene is TRBJ2-1, the V gene TRBV5-1; 9 bases are a match to TRBD2. The length of the CDR3 is 16 residues. V shed 1 base and J 8 bases; nucleotides not matched to a gene: 10. CDR1 is SGHRS, CDR2 YFSETQ, per germline. This chain's CDR3 is CASSLYAGGPSDEQFF. In DNA form, the CDR3 reads TGCGCCAGCAGCTTGTACGCGGGGGGGCCTTCAGATGAGCAGTTCTTC.

The chain joins TRBV7-7 to TRBJ2-5; 12 bases agree with TRBD1. The CDR3 loop spans 16 amino acids. CDR1 is SSHAT and CDR2 is FNYEAQ in the germline V gene (reference sequence). V trimming: 5 bases; J trimming: 5 bases; junction bases outside the gene matches: 9. The CDR3 DNA follows: TGTGCCAGCAGCACCTCGGGACAGGGGGCATTCGAGACCCAGTACTTC. Protein product: CASSTSGQGAFETQYF.

The chain has TRBV10-3 and TRBJ2-5; 9 positions agree with TRBD1. CDR1 and CDR2 from the germline V gene are ENHRY and SYGVKD. V shed 6 bases and J 4 bases; nucleotides not matched to a gene: 9. The CDR3 sequence is 15 residues long. In DNA form, the CDR3 reads TGTGCCATCAGCCCAACAGGGGGCGCAGGAGAGACCCAGTACTTC. Translation: CAISPTGGAGETQYF.

The chain is built from TRBV5-5 and TRBJ2-3, with D tentatively TRBD2 (6 bases). Per the germline V gene, CDR1 is SGHKS and CDR2 is YYEKEE (reference sequence). V was trimmed by 5 bases and J by 6 bases, leaving 16 bases between them. CDR3 length equals 14 residues. CDR3 region: CASRGLPKTDTQYF. DNA of the CDR3: TGTGCCAGCAGGGGACTTCCCAAAACGGATACGCAGTATTTT.

The gene calls are TRBV5-1 and TRBJ1-2; 8 nucleotides match TRBD1. Germline V gene lookup returns CDR1 SGHRS and CDR2 YFSETQ. The CDR3 has 15 amino acids. V gave up 0 bases and J gave up 4 bases; unmatched junction bases: 5. CDR3 sequence reads: CASSLEQGAGYGYTF. CDR3 DNA: TGCGCCAGCAGCTTGGAGCAGGGGGCTGGCTATGGCTACACCTTC.

This clone appeared once. The chain employs TRBV7-2 and TRBJ2-7, with D perhaps matching TRBD2 (5 bases). Germline CDR1 SGHTA, CDR2 FQGNSA. V lost 5 bases to trimming and J lost 4 bases, with 12 bases between them. The length of the CDR3 is 13 residues. The CDR3 DNA reads TGTGCCAGCAGCCCCGGGATAAAATACGAGCAGTACTTC. Protein sequence: CASSPGIKYEQYF.

The CDR3 DNA follows: TGTGCCAGCAGCCCGTCAGCGGGGGGGCACCATACGCAGTATTTT. This encodes CASSPSAGGHHTQYF. The chain links TRBV13 to TRBJ2-3; TRBD2 aligns across 10 bases. Germline-derived CDR1 and CDR2 are PRHDT and FYEKMQ (reference sequence). V shed 5 bases, J shed 7 bases, and the junction held 9 bases outside the gene matches. The CDR3 length is 15 residues.

The chain joins TRBV27 to TRBJ2-1; 7 nucleotides align to TRBD2. Germline V gene data show CDR1 as MNHEY and CDR2 as SMNVEV (reference sequence). V was pared by 2 bases and J by 5 bases, with 3 bases of the junction left unmatched. The CDR3 extends over 14 amino acids. Written as DNA, the CDR3 is TGTGCCAGCAGTTTAGGGGCGGGGGACAATGAGCAGTTCTTC. Encoded protein: CASSLGAGDNEQFF.

In regard to this clone: Sequence at one end of the junction differs from germline and may be a read error. J is TRBJ1-1 and V is TRBV19; D gene ambiguous. The CDR3 extends over 15 amino acids. Germline CDR1 and CDR2: LNHDA and SQIVND (reference sequence). The DNA of the CDR3 is TGTGCCAGTAGTATCAGCGGGCCGGGGAACTCTGAAGCTTTCTTT. It specifies CASSISGPGNSEAFF.

The V gene is TRBV12-3 or TRBV12-4, the J gene TRBJ1-1; D gene ambiguous. With 3 bases removed from V and 7 bases from J, the gap between germline ends came to 6 bases. This CDR3 is built from 11 residues. This CDR3 reads CASSFLSEAFF. Written as DNA, the CDR3 is TGTGCCAGCAGTTTCCTTAGTGAAGCTTTCTTT.

This clone was detected only a few times. The V call is TRBV6-5, the J call TRBJ2-7; 9 nucleotides align to TRBD2. CDR3 length: 13 amino acids. The germline gives CDR1 MNHEY, CDR2 SVGAGI. Trimming took 8 bases from V and 5 from J; bases not matched to a gene: 7. The CDR3 sequence is CASWRGGVDEQYF. CDR3 nucleotide sequence: TGTGCCAGCTGGCGGGGGGGCGTGGACGAGCAGTACTTC.

This clone was counted between two and nine times. V is TRBV7-2 and J is TRBJ2-2, with D maybe TRBD1 (6 bases). The CDR3 covers 14 residues. V lost 7 bases and J 6 bases, leaving 15 bases between the germline ends. Germline values: CDR1 SGHTA, CDR2 FQGNSA. The CDR3 spells CASNEVGAAGELFF. Written as DNA, the CDR3 is TGTGCCAGCAATGAGGTGGGGGCGGCCGGGGAGCTGTTTTTT. Looking up the rest from reference TRBV7-2 and TRBJ2-2 gives the full variable domain: GAGVSQSPSNKVTEKGKDVELRCDPISGHTALYWYRQSLGQGLEFLIYFQGNSAPDKSGLPSDRFSAERTGGSVSTLTIQRTQQEDSAVYLCASNEVGAAGELFFGEGSRLTVL.

The V call is TRBV4-2, the J call TRBJ1-1; D not resolved. The V end lost 1 base, the J end lost 1 base, and 10 bases lay between the germline ends. Per germline, CDR1 LGHNA and CDR2 YNFKEQ. The CDR3 has 15 residues. The CDR3 loop reads CASSQAAAENTEAFF. The CDR3 nucleotides are TGTGCCAGCAGCCAAGCCGCGGCAGAGAACACTGAAGCTTTCTTT.

The rearrangement joins TRBV6-5 to TRBJ1-5, with 7 bases aligning to TRBD1. The CDR3 sequence is 15 residues long. Per germline, CDR1 MNHEY and CDR2 SVGAGI. J gave up 4 bases and V 0 bases, and 3 bases lay outside the gene matches. The CDR3 sequence is CASSYSEGANQPQHF. As DNA, the CDR3 is TGTGCCAGCAGTTACTCGGAGGGGGCGAATCAGCCCCAGCATTTT.

The chain has TRBV7-2 and TRBJ1-2; D gene uncertain. From germline, CDR1 is SGHTA and CDR2 FQGNSA. With 0 bases removed from V and 7 bases from J, the gap between germline ends came to 18 bases. CDR3 size: 16 residues. The CDR3 DNA sequence: TGTGCCAGCAGCTTAGCGCTTTCGGGCGAGGATGGTGGCTACACCTTC. Amino acids: CASSLALSGEDGGYTF.

This chain uses TRBV4-3 with TRBJ2-7; TRBD1 matches at 8 bases. The V gene's germline CDR1 is LGHNA and CDR2 YSLEER. Losses at the gene ends were 0 bases for V and 6 bases for J; bases not matched to a gene: 13. The CDR3 runs 17 residues. CDR3 coding DNA: TGCGCCAGCAGCCAAGAAATAGTCGACAGGGGAACGGGCGAGCAGTACTTC. Translation gives CASSQEIVDRGTGEQYF.

V is TRBV7-9 and J is TRBJ2-7; 8 positions match TRBD1. This CDR3 comprises 13 residues. CDR1 and CDR2 from the germline V gene are SEHNR and FQNEAQ (reference sequence). The J segment lost 5 bases and the V segment lost 3 bases, leaving 3 bases of the junction unmatched. The CDR3 loop reads CASSFAGGHEQYF. In DNA, the CDR3 is TGTGCCAGCAGCTTTGCAGGGGGCCACGAGCAGTACTTC.

The CDR3 region is CASSLGPTKDEQYF. As DNA, the CDR3 is TGCGCCAGCAGCTTGGGACCCACAAAAGACGAGCAGTACTTC. This chain joins TRBV5-1 and TRBJ2-7; no reliable D call. There are 14 residues in the CDR3. V shed 0 bases and J shed 5 bases, with 12 bases lying between them. Germline CDR1 is SGHRS and CDR2 is YFSETQ.

This clone showed up just once. This chain's CDR3 is CASSAGGQRYGYTF. The CDR3 DNA sequence: TGTGCCAGCAGCGCCGGTGGACAACGCTATGGCTACACCTTC. The rearrangement joins TRBV9 to TRBJ1-2; possibly TRBD1 for D (5 bases). The CDR3 length is 14 residues. Germline CDR1 is SGDLS and CDR2 is YYNGEE. V was pared by 3 bases and J by 4 bases, with 13 bases between.

V gene TRBV9 combines with J gene TRBJ1-2; 9 bases are shared with TRBD1. The CDR3 is made up of 16 amino acids. The germline V gene encodes CDR1 SGDLS and CDR2 YYNGEE. Trimming took 4 bases from V and 2 from J; bases not matched to a gene: 9. The CDR3 spells CASSSSRDRVNYGYTF. The CDR3 DNA reads as TGTGCCAGCAGCTCTAGCCGGGACAGGGTAAACTATGGCTACACCTTC. Looking up the rest from reference TRBV9 and TRBJ1-2 gives the full variable domain: DSGVTQTPKHLITATGQRVTLRCSPRSGDLSVYWYQQSLDQGLQFLIQYYNGEERAKGNILERFSAQQFPDLHSELNLSSLELGDSALYFCASSSSRDRVNYGYTFGSGTRLTVV.

This chain links TRBV7-6 with TRBJ2-1, with TRBD2 matching 13 bases. J was trimmed by 2 bases and V by 3 bases; bases with no gene match: 4. The CDR3 is 17 residues long. The germline V gene encodes CDR1 SGHVS and CDR2 FNYEAQ. The DNA for the CDR3 is TGTGCCAGCAGCTTTACTAGCGGGGGGGCCGCCTACAATGAGCAGTTCTTC. Its translation: CASSFTSGGAAYNEQFF.

The chain carries TRBV7-8 and TRBJ2-7, with 10 bases lining up with TRBD2. From germline, CDR1 is SGHVS and CDR2 FQNEAQ. V lost 5 bases and J lost 2; bases outside the gene matches: 6. CDR3 length: 15 amino acids. The CDR3 is CASSVGAGGAYEQYF. The CDR3 DNA sequence: TGTGCCAGCAGCGTAGGAGCGGGGGGGGCCTACGAGCAGTACTTC.

The chain carries TRBV27 and TRBJ1-6, with D perhaps TRBD1 (6 bases). V dropped 7 bases and J dropped 10 bases, with 14 bases sitting between them. Germline V gene lookup returns CDR1 MNHEY and CDR2 SMNVEV (reference sequence). This CDR3 spans 13 amino acids. The CDR3 DNA is TGTGCCAGCACCCTGGGGGGGGCCTCACCCCTCCACTTT. Translating gives CASTLGGASPLHF.

The sample holds one count of this clone. This chain uses TRBV7-3 with TRBJ2-1, with unresolved D. Germline CDR1 and CDR2: SGHTA and FQGTGA. V lost 4 bases and J lost 6, with 1 base in between. The CDR3 loop spans 10 amino acids. The CDR3 bases are TGTGCCAGCAGCTGCAATGAGCAGTTCTTC. Its translation: CASSCNEQFF.

The chain has TRBV30 and TRBJ2-5; 7 bases are a match to TRBD2. This CDR3 has 14 amino acids. Unmatched junction bases numbered 7, after V lost 5 bases and J lost 1 base. Germline V lookup: CDR1 GTSNPN, CDR2 SVGIG (reference sequence). As DNA, the CDR3 is TGTGCCTGGTGGGGGGGAGGAAGCCAAGAGACCCAGTACTTC. As protein: CAWWGGGSQETQYF. Variable domain in full (rest from reference TRBV30 and TRBJ2-5): SQTIHQWPATLVQPVGSPLSLECTVEGTSNPNLYWYRQAAGRGLQLLFYSVGIGQISSEVPQNLSASRPQDRQFILSSKKLLLSDSGFYLCAWWGGGSQETQYFGPGTRLLVL.

The CDR3 loop is CASSHRLTGELFF. The CDR3 coding sequence is TGTGCCAGCTCACACAGGCTTACCGGGGAGCTGTTTTTT. The chain uses TRBV18 and TRBJ2-2; D is possibly TRBD1 (5 bases). The CDR3 runs to 13 residues. The germline CDR1 and CDR2 sequences are KGHSH and LQKENI. V gave up 4 bases and J gave up 5 bases, with 8 bases separating them.

The chain links TRBV7-9 to TRBJ2-7; tentatively, D is TRBD1 (5 bases). Between the trimmed V and J ends, which lost 0 bases and 3 bases, there was a span of 9 bases. The CDR3 runs 14 residues. Per germline, CDR1 SEHNR and CDR2 FQNEAQ (reference sequence). The CDR3 is CASSLAVQGYEQYF. In DNA form, the CDR3 reads TGTGCCAGCAGCTTAGCAGTCCAGGGCTACGAGCAGTACTTC. The entire variable domain, with the rest obtained from reference TRBV7-9 and TRBJ2-7, is as follows: DTGVSQNPRHKITKRGQNVTFRCDPISEHNRLYWYRQTLGQGPEFLTYFQNEAQLEKSRLLSDRFSAERPKGSFSTLEIQRTEQGDSAMYLCASSLAVQGYEQYFGPGTRLTVT.

This clone was found a few times. This chain joins TRBV5-1 and TRBJ1-1; D unresolved. Germline values: CDR1 SGHRS, CDR2 YFSETQ. V dropped 2 bases and J dropped 8 bases, with 7 bases sitting between them. This CDR3 comprises 11 residues. The CDR3: CASSLGREAFF. The CDR3 region has the DNA TGCGCCAGCAGCTTAGGACGGGAAGCTTTCTTT. Combining the CDR3 with reference TRBV5-1 and TRBJ1-1 gives the whole variable domain KAGVTQTPRYLIKTRGQQVTLSCSPISGHRSVSWYQQTPGQGLQFLFEYFSETQRNKGNFPGRFSGRQFSNSRSEMNVSTLELGDSALYLCASSLGREAFFGQGTRLTVV.

The rearrangement links TRBV28 to TRBJ2-7; 8 bases align to TRBD2. The CDR3 is 17 amino acids. V lost 1 base, J lost 4 bases, and 12 bases stayed unmatched. Germline V gene lookup returns CDR1 MDHEN and CDR2 SYDVKM. The chain's CDR3 is CASSLFSRLRGGYEQYF. The DNA of the CDR3 is TGTGCCAGCAGTTTATTCTCTCGTCTCCGGGGGGGGTACGAGCAGTACTTC.

This clone is a singleton in its sample. The chain employs TRBV27 and TRBJ2-1; D possibly matches TRBD1 or TRBD2 (6 bases each). Trimming cost V 8 bases and J 8 bases, with 22 bases left between them. From germline, CDR1 is MNHEY and CDR2 SMNVEV (reference sequence). The CDR3 contains 15 residues. Here the CDR3 reads CASGRTGARRYEQFF. In DNA form, the CDR3 reads TGTGCCAGCGGCCGAACGGGGGCTCGGCGATATGAGCAGTTCTTC.

The V gene is TRBV5-6, the J gene TRBJ1-2, with 7 bases lining up with TRBD1. Germline loops: CDR1 SGHDT, CDR2 YYEEEE. V trimming: 0 bases; J trimming: 4 bases; junction bases outside the gene matches: 6. The CDR3 has 15 amino acids. The CDR3 loop reads CASSLEEGGGYGYTF. Here the CDR3 DNA reads TGTGCCAGCAGCTTGGAAGAAGGGGGCGGCTATGGCTACACCTTC.